This T cell receptor (beta chain) was sequenced in a study of T-cell reconstitution after alpha-beta-depleted transplantation in children. As it was prepared, the TCRbeta library received unique molecular identifiers. TCRdb re-derived calls from the PCR reads in MiXCR, one entry per CDR3 protein. The sample shows some 150,000 distinct CDR3 sequences, 8% to 10% of them seen only once. This clonotype was seen repeatedly, ten times or more. This CDR3 has 13 amino acids. V lost 4 bases, J lost 2 bases, and 8 bases lay in between. Germline CDR1 is MGHDK and CDR2 is SYGVNS. The material was PBMCs, mostly from graft donor cells, obtained 180 days after TCRalphabeta/CD19-depleted stem cell transplant. This receptor was taken from a female patient between 2 and 15 years old who had a stem cell transplant for congenital amegakaryocytic thrombocytopenia, so the T cells may come from the graft donor. The chain is built from TRBV25-1 and TRBJ2-5, with no clear D. The CDR3 DNA reads as TGTGCCAGCAGTGCCAGCGTTCAAGAGACCCAGTACTTC. Translating gives CASSASVQETQYF.